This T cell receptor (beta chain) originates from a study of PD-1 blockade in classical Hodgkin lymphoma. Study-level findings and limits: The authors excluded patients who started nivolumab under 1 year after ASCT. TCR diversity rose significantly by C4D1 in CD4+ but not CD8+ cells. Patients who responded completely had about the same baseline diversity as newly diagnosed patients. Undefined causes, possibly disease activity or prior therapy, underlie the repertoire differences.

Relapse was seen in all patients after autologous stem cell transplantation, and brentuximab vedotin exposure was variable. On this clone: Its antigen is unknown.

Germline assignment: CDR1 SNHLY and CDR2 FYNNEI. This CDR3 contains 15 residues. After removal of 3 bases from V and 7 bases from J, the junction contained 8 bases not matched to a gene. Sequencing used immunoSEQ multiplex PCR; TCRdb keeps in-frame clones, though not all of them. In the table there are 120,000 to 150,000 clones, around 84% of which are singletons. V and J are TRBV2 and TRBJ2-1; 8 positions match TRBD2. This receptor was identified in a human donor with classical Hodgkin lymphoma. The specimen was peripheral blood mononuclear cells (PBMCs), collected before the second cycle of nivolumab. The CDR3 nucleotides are TGTGCCAGCAGTGATGGCGGGGGGCTGGGGAATGAGCAGTTCTTC. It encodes CASSDGGGLGNEQFF.